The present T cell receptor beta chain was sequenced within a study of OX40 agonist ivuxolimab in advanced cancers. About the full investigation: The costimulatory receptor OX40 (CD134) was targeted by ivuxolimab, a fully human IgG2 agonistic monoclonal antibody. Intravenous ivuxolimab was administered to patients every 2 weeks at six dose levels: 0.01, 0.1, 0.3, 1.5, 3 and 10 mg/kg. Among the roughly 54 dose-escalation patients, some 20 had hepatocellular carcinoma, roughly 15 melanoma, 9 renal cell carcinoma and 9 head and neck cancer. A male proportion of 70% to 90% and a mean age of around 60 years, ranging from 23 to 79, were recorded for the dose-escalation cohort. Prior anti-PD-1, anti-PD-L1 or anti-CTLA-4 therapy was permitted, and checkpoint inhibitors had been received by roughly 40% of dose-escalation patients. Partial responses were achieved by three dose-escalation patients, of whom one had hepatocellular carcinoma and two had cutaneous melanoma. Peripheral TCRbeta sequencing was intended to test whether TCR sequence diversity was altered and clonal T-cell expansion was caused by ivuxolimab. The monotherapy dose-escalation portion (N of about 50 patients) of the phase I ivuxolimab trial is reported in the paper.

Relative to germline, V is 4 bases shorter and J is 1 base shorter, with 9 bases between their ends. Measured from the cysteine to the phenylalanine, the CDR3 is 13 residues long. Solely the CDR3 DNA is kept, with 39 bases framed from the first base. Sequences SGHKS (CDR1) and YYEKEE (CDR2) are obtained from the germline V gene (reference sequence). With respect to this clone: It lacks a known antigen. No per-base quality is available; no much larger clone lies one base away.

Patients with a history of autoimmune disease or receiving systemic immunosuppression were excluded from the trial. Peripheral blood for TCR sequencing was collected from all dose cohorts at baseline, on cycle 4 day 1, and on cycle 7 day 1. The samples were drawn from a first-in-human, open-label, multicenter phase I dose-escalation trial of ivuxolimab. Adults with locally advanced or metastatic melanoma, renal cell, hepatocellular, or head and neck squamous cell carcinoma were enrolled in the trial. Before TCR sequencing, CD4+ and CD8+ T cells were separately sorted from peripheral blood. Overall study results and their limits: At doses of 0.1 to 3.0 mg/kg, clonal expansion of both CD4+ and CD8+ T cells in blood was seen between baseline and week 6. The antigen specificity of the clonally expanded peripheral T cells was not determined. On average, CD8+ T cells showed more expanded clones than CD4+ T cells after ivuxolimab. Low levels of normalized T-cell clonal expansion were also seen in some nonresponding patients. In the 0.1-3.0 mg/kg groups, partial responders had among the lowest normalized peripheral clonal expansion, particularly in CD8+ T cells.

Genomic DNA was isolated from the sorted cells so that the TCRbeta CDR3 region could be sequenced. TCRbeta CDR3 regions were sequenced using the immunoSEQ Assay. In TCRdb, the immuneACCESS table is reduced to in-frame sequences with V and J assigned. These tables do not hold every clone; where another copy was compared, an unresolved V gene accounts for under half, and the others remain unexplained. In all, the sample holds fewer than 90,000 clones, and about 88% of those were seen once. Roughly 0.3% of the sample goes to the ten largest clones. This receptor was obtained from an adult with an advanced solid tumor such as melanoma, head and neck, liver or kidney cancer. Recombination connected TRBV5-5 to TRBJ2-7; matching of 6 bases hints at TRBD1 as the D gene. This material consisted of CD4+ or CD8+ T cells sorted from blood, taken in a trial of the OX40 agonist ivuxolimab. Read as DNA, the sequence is TGTGCCAGCAGCAACGGACAGTCCTACGAGCAGTACTTC. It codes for CASSNGQSYEQYF.